These 30 T cell receptor beta chains share one sample of origin, sequenced in a study of OX40 agonist ivuxolimab in advanced cancers. Here immunoSEQ multiplex PCR was the method, and the copy in TCRdb shows in-frame clones only, minus some. The sample includes about 67,000 clones, approximately 82% of them seen just once. The sequences come from CD4+ or CD8+ T cells sorted from blood, collected in a trial of the OX40 agonist ivuxolimab. These receptors were taken from an adult with an advanced solid tumor such as melanoma, head and neck, liver or kidney cancer.

The chain uses TRBV28 and TRBJ1-1, with TRBD1 matching 9 bases. The CDR3 is 14 residues long. V shed 4 bases, J shed 1 base, and the junction held 1 base outside the gene matches. CDR1 is MDHEN, CDR2 SYDVKM, per germline. CDR3 in DNA: TGTGCCAGCAGTTACAGGGGGCCGAACACTGAAGCTTTCTTT. Its translation is CASSYRGPNTEAFF.

V gene TRBV7-9 combines with J gene TRBJ2-1; 7 nucleotides align to TRBD2. Germline CDR1 and CDR2: SEHNR and FQNEAQ (reference sequence). CDR3 size: 17 residues. V lost 2 bases and J lost 1; bases outside the gene matches: 8. CDR3 region: CASSLRLAASSYNEQFF. The CDR3 region has the DNA TGTGCCAGCAGCTTACGACTAGCCGCATCTTCCTACAATGAGCAGTTCTTC.

This chain links TRBV6-1 with TRBJ2-2; the match to TRBD1 covers 10 bases. This CDR3 has 17 amino acids. Trimming cost V 2 bases and J 6 bases; bases outside gene matches: 9. Germline V CDR1 and CDR2: MNHNS, SASEGT. The CDR3 loop reads CASSEFGTGALPGELFF. The DNA for the CDR3 is TGTGCCAGCAGTGAATTTGGGACAGGGGCGCTGCCCGGGGAGCTGTTTTTT.

The V gene is TRBV7-6, the J gene TRBJ2-2; D gene uncertain. With 4 bases removed from V and 0 bases from J, the gap between germline ends came to 12 bases. Germline lookup yields CDR1 SGHVS and CDR2 FNYEAQ. The CDR3 runs 16 residues. The CDR3 spells CASSWARTTNTGELFF. The CDR3 bases are TGTGCCAGCAGCTGGGCCAGAACTACGAACACCGGGGAGCTGTTTTTT.

The chain uses TRBV2 and TRBJ2-7, with a possible D match to TRBD2 (7 bases). The CDR3 has 15 amino acids. The germline V gene encodes CDR1 SNHLY and CDR2 FYNNEI. The V gene lost 6 bases and the J gene lost 3 bases, with 18 bases spanning the gap. The CDR3 DNA is TGTGCCAGCAGCGCGAGTGGGGGGGCCTACTACGAGCAGTACTTC. This gives the protein CASSASGGAYYEQYF.

V and J are TRBV9 and TRBJ2-3; perhaps TRBD2 as D (6 bases). CDR1 is SGDLS, CDR2 YYNGEE, per germline. Trimming took 0 bases from V and 6 from J, leaving 11 bases between them. The length of the CDR3 is 14 residues. The CDR3 spells CASSVVQEGDTQYF. In nucleotides, the CDR3 is TGTGCCAGCAGCGTAGTTCAGGAGGGGGATACGCAGTATTTT. Drawing the rest from reference TRBV9 and TRBJ2-3, the complete variable domain is DSGVTQTPKHLITATGQRVTLRCSPRSGDLSVYWYQQSLDQGLQFLIQYYNGEERAKGNILERFSAQQFPDLHSELNLSSLELGDSALYFCASSVVQEGDTQYFGPGTRLTVL.

The chain couples TRBV27 to TRBJ2-2; D may match TRBD1 or TRBD2 (5 bases each). Germline values: CDR1 MNHEY, CDR2 SMNVEV (reference sequence). Trimming removed 7 bases from V and 0 bases from J, with 15 bases in between. This CDR3 has 16 residues. For the CDR3, the DNA is TGTGCCAGCACCCTCGGAGGACACACGAACACCGGGGAGCTGTTTTTT. It translates to CASTLGGHTNTGELFF.

The chain recombines TRBV28 with TRBJ1-4, with 7 bases fitting TRBD1. The V gene's germline CDR1 is MDHEN and CDR2 SYDVKM. With V trimmed by 6 bases and J by 0 bases, 10 bases remained unmatched. The CDR3 sequence is 17 residues long. The CDR3 reads CASSPRDRITTNEKLFF. The CDR3 nucleotides are TGTGCCAGCAGCCCTAGGGACAGAATAACAACTAATGAAAAACTGTTTTTT.

The rearrangement links TRBV11-2 to TRBJ2-3; 7 bases agree with TRBD1. Looked up from germline, CDR1 is SGHAT and CDR2 is FQNNGV. Unmatched junction bases numbered 9, after V lost 3 bases and J lost 6 bases. This CDR3 region has 15 residues. CDR3 region: CASSFGDRPGDTQYF. DNA of the CDR3: TGTGCCAGCAGCTTCGGGGACAGACCCGGTGATACGCAGTATTTT.

The chain carries TRBV28 and TRBJ2-2; TRBD1 agrees at 8 bases. The CDR3 covers 14 residues. Germline V gene sequence: CDR1 MDHEN, CDR2 SYDVKM. The ends lost 6 bases at V and 5 bases at J; junction bases unmatched: 5. The CDR3 is CASRLDRVTGELFF. The CDR3 bases are TGTGCCAGCAGGCTGGACAGGGTGACCGGGGAGCTGTTTTTT.

V and J are TRBV5-1 and TRBJ2-1, with 9 bases matching TRBD1. Germline values: CDR1 SGHRS, CDR2 YFSETQ. CDR3 size: 16 residues. J was trimmed by 4 bases and V by 4 bases; bases with no gene match: 9. The CDR3 nucleotides are TGCGCCAGCAGCCCAACAGGGGGCGTCAGGTACAATGAGCAGTTCTTC. Translating gives CASSPTGGVRYNEQFF. The full variable domain, rest sourced from reference TRBV5-1 and TRBJ2-1, is KAGVTQTPRYLIKTRGQQVTLSCSPISGHRSVSWYQQTPGQGLQFLFEYFSETQRNKGNFPGRFSGRQFSNSRSEMNVSTLELGDSALYLCASSPTGGVRYNEQFFGPGTRLTVL.

The gene calls are TRBV2 and TRBJ2-2, with 12 bases matching TRBD2. The J segment lost 6 bases and the V segment lost 10 bases, leaving 12 bases of the junction unmatched. Germline V gives CDR1 SNHLY, CDR2 FYNNEI. The CDR3 has 16 residues. The CDR3, as DNA: TGTGCCACCAAGACTAGCGGGGGTCCGGGTGCCGGGGAGCTGTTTTTT. It specifies CATKTSGGPGAGELFF.

This chain connects TRBV5-1 to TRBJ2-5; a possible D gene is TRBD1 (5 bases). Germline-derived CDR1 and CDR2 are SGHRS and YFSETQ. Trimming shortened V by 4 bases and J by 11 bases, and 15 bases separated the two germline ends. The CDR3 totals 12 residues. CDR3 region: CASSGQGYKQYF. CDR3 nucleotides: TGCGCCAGCAGCGGGCAGGGCTACAAGCAGTACTTC. The full variable domain, rest sourced from reference TRBV5-1 and TRBJ2-5, is KAGVTQTPRYLIKTRGQQVTLSCSPISGHRSVSWYQQTPGQGLQFLFEYFSETQRNKGNFPGRFSGRQFSNSRSEMNVSTLELGDSALYLCASSGQGYKQYFGPGTRLLVL.

The chain employs TRBV7-9 and TRBJ1-3, with D unresolved. The CDR3 contains 15 residues. Trimming left V 4 bases short and J 0 bases short, with 10 bases between. CDR1 and CDR2 from the germline V gene are SEHNR and FQNEAQ (reference sequence). CDR3 in amino acids: CASSSRGVSGNTIYF. The DNA of the CDR3 is TGTGCCAGCAGCTCGAGAGGTGTCTCTGGAAACACCATATATTTT.

The chain is built from TRBV5-1 and TRBJ1-3, with 10 bases identical to TRBD1. Trimming at V came to 0 bases and at J to 2 bases, leaving 5 bases not matched to a gene. The germline gives CDR1 SGHRS, CDR2 YFSETQ. The CDR3 is 17 residues long. The CDR3 coding sequence is TGCGCCAGCAGCTTGGTGACCGGGACAGGGGCTGGAAACACCATATATTTT. This gives the protein CASSLVTGTGAGNTIYF.

A note on this clone: Other DNA sequences in the sample encode the same CDR3. The rearrangement links TRBV28 to TRBJ1-2, with 12 bases identical to TRBD1. This CDR3 comprises 15 residues. Germline V lookup: CDR1 MDHEN, CDR2 SYDVKM. With 5 bases clipped from V and 6 bases from J, the junction kept 7 bases outside the gene matches. The CDR3, as DNA: TGTGCCAGCAGTCGGGGGACAGGGGGCCTCAATGGCTACACCTTC. It encodes CASSRGTGGLNGYTF.

The chain recombines TRBV6-5 with TRBJ1-1; possible D gene TRBD1, 5 bases. Germline V gene sequence: CDR1 MNHEY, CDR2 SVGAGI. The CDR3 sequence is 13 residues long. Trimming took 5 bases from V and 0 from J, leaving 7 bases between them. The CDR3 DNA sequence: TGTGCCAGCAGTCTACAGGTGAACACTGAAGCTTTCTTT. Protein: CASSLQVNTEAFF.

This chain connects TRBV2 to TRBJ2-5; D is undetermined. The CDR3 is made up of 12 amino acids. Deletions cut 6 bases from V and 2 bases from J, with 7 bases between. Germline values: CDR1 SNHLY, CDR2 FYNNEI. The CDR3 nucleotides are TGTGCCAGCAGAGAGTCACAAGAGACCCAGTACTTC. It yields the protein CASRESQETQYF.

For the CDR3, the DNA is TGTGCCAGTAGTACCAGGGGGACAGGCTACACCTTC. Translating it yields CASSTRGTGYTF. V usage is TRBV19 and J usage is TRBJ1-2; 7 positions match TRBD1. Germline V gene sequence: CDR1 LNHDA, CDR2 SQIVND (reference sequence). Unmatched junction bases numbered 4, after V lost 4 bases and J lost 8 bases. This CDR3 is 12 amino acids long.

The V and J genes are TRBV28 and TRBJ1-5; no clear D gene. V was cut by 1 base and J by 7 bases, with 14 bases left in between. Germline values: CDR1 MDHEN, CDR2 SYDVKM. The CDR3 length is 15 residues. The CDR3 reads CASSLSGQTLQPQHF. In nucleotides, the CDR3 is TGTGCCAGCAGTTTATCGGGCCAGACGTTGCAGCCCCAGCATTTT.

V gene TRBV19 combines with J gene TRBJ2-1; D may be TRBD1 or TRBD2 (6 bases each). The CDR3 loop spans 15 amino acids. V was pared by 5 bases and J by 12 bases, with 23 bases between. The germline CDR1 and CDR2 sequences are LNHDA and SQIVND (reference sequence). CDR3 coding DNA: TGTGCCAGTAGTGGGGGGACAAGAGGGCTGTTTGGGCAGTTCTTC. Its translation is CASSGGTRGLFGQFF.

This clone was seen more than once but under ten times. The gene calls are TRBV6-1 and TRBJ2-5; D unresolved. Germline V gene data show CDR1 as MNHNS and CDR2 as SASEGT. The length of the CDR3 is 13 residues. Trimming pared 4 bases from V and 5 bases from J, leaving 11 bases between. CDR3 sequence: CASSGAHAETQYF. DNA of the CDR3: TGTGCCAGCAGTGGTGCCCACGCTGAGACCCAGTACTTC.

The chain employs TRBV10-2 and TRBJ1-1; D gene unclear. Germline CDR1 WSHSY, CDR2 SAAADI. The CDR3 spans 14 residues. V was cut by 4 bases and J by 8 bases, with 17 bases left in between. The CDR3 nucleotides read TGCGCCAGCAGTGTGAGAGCGGGAAGGGAGGAAGCTTTCTTT. The encoded protein is CASSVRAGREEAFF.

As concerns this clone: This may be a read error: a much more frequent sequence differs by one nucleotide. V gene TRBV6-6 combines with J gene TRBJ1-2; D ambiguous. V lost 4 bases, J lost 2 bases, and 2 bases lay in between. This CDR3 region has 11 residues. Germline V gene lookup returns CDR1 MNHNY and CDR2 SVGAGI (reference sequence). CDR3: CASSSNYGYTF. DNA for the CDR3: TGTGCCAGCAGTTCGAACTATGGCTACACCTTC.

V is TRBV10-3 and J is TRBJ1-5; D might be TRBD1 (5 bases). There are 13 residues in the CDR3. Germline CDR1 ENHRY, CDR2 SYGVKD. Trimming shortened V by 0 bases and J by 11 bases, and 11 bases separated the two germline ends. The CDR3 sequence is CAISESGAGSQHF. In DNA, the CDR3 is TGTGCCATCAGTGAGTCTGGGGCGGGGTCCCAGCATTTT.

The gene calls are TRBV19 and TRBJ2-2, with D tentatively TRBD2 (6 bases). The CDR3 has 16 residues. Trimming removed 4 bases at V and 3 bases at J, with 15 bases between. From germline, CDR1 is LNHDA and CDR2 SQIVND (reference sequence). The CDR3 DNA follows: TGTGCCAGTAGTACCACGGGGCGGGGATACACCGGGGAGCTGTTTTTT. Its protein is CASSTTGRGYTGELFF.

The genes are TRBV27 and TRBJ1-2, with 9 bases fitting TRBD1. Trimming at V came to 6 bases and at J to 4 bases, leaving 12 bases not matched to a gene. This CDR3 has 16 residues. In germline, CDR1 is MNHEY, CDR2 SMNVEV (reference sequence). CDR3 DNA: TGTGCCAGCAGCATTATAGGGACAGGGACTTTCTATGGCTACACCTTC. Amino acid sequence: CASSIIGTGTFYGYTF.

The V and J genes are TRBV5-4 and TRBJ2-5; TRBD2 is a possible D gene (6 bases). In germline, CDR1 is SGHNT, CDR2 YYREEE (reference sequence). V lost 0 bases, J lost 2 bases, and 14 bases lay in between. CDR3 length: 16 amino acids. The CDR3 region has the DNA TGTGCCAGCAGCTTGGCCCCGGGTAGCGGACAAGAGACCCAGTACTTC. This encodes CASSLAPGSGQETQYF.

This clone has just one count. The J gene is TRBJ1-2, the V gene TRBV25-1, with a possible D match to TRBD1 (5 bases). The V gene's germline CDR1 is MGHDK and CDR2 SYGVNS. With 3 bases removed from V and 0 bases from J, the gap between germline ends came to 5 bases. The CDR3 consists of 13 residues. CDR3 sequence: CASSEGANYGYTF. CDR3 coding DNA: TGTGCCAGCAGTGAGGGGGCTAACTATGGCTACACCTTC.

The V gene is TRBV9, the J gene TRBJ2-5, with D maybe TRBD2 (6 bases). CDR3 length: 14 residues. Between the trimmed V and J ends, which lost 7 bases and 1 base, there was a span of 14 bases. The germline V gene has CDR1 SGDLS and CDR2 YYNGEE. The CDR3 sequence is CASSGGGVQETQYF. As DNA, the CDR3 is TGTGCCAGCTCCGGAGGAGGGGTCCAAGAGACCCAGTACTTC.